The entry that follows covers one T cell receptor beta chain sequence. The length of the CDR3 is 12 residues. Germline V gives CDR1 GTSNPN, CDR2 SVGIG (reference sequence). V shed 6 bases and J shed 11 bases, with 18 bases lying between them. The data derive from a study of beta chain features in type 1 diabetes. Of the isolated RNA, all was reverse transcribed, and so the sequenced material was expressed TCRB transcripts. There were 3 million to 4 million reads on average in the naive, central memory and regulatory T cell samples. Repertoires were generated with immunoSEQ multiplex PCR, while TCRdb's copy carries only in-frame clones and drops some. The sample includes 200,000 to 250,000 clones, 68% of them seen just once.

Sequencing input: naive CD4+ T cells from blood. The sequence was obtained from a man aged 25 to 45 in good health. V is TRBV30 and J is TRBJ2-3; D may be TRBD1 (7 bases). The DNA for the CDR3 is TGTGCCTGTTTGGAGGGGGCCGGGAGGCAGTATTTT. Encoded protein: CACLEGAGRQYF.